The rows below give T cell receptor beta chains drawn from one sample of a study of cytomegalovirus exposure and HLA in healthy donors. TCRdb keeps only in-frame clones here, not all; method: immunoSEQ multiplex PCR. The sample lists under 90,000 clones, roughly 73% seen once, with approximately 2.1% in the top ten. The sample consisted of PBMCs. These receptors all come from a man aged 35 to 55 in good health and CMV-seronegative. Each CDR3 is given with its conserved first and last residue. The D gene is left open where the match is weak. Expanded clones are given a class, and other clones once, few, many or no size at all.

V,J,size,D,CDR3,DNA
TRBV7-9,TRBJ2-7,-,-,CASSFGGQSFFYEQYF,TGTGCCAGCAGCTTCGGTGGACAGAGCTTTTTCTACGAGCAGTACTTC
TRBV28,TRBJ1-5,-,-,CASSPTVWANQPQHF,TGTGCCAGCAGTCCCACCGTATGGGCCAATCAGCCCCAGCATTTT
TRBV18,TRBJ2-2,-,-,CASSPRDTGELFF,TGTGCCAGCTCACCTCGGGACACCGGGGAGCTGTTTTTT
TRBV21-1,TRBJ1-4,-,-,CASSPGRSRTNEKLFF,TGTGCCAGCAGCCCCGGGAGGTCCAGAACTAATGAAAAACTGTTTTTT
TRBV5-6,TRBJ1-1,-,TRBD1,CASSLAGRGAGKAFF,TGTGCCAGCAGCTTAGCAGGCAGGGGGGCGGGTAAAGCTTTCTTT
TRBV7-9,TRBJ2-2,-,-,CASSPLAGLTGELFF,TGTGCCAGCAGCCCCCTCGCGGGGCTTACGGGGGAGCTGTTTTTT
TRBV25-1,TRBJ1-1,-,-,CASSEFMAGPLNTEAFF,TGTGCCAGCAGTGAATTCATGGCAGGCCCTCTGAACACTGAAGCTTTCTTT
TRBV18,TRBJ2-7,few,-,CASSTQSSYEQYF,TGTGCCAGCTCAACACAGAGCTCCTACGAGCAGTACTTC
TRBV4-1,TRBJ2-5,-,-,CASSRGPQETQYF,TGCGCCAGCAGCCGCGGTCCACAAGAGACCCAGTACTTC
TRBV7-6,TRBJ1-4,-,-,CASSGPGSTNEKLFF,TGTGCCAGCAGCGGCCCGGGATCTACTAATGAAAAACTGTTTTTT
TRBV5-4,TRBJ2-7,few,TRBD1,CASSRPLTGPSYEQYF,TGTGCCAGCAGCCGTCCGTTGACAGGGCCCTCCTACGAGCAGTACTTC
TRBV7-9,TRBJ2-3,-,-,CSSSYTTGTTDTQYF,TGTTCCAGCAGCTATACGACAGGAACCACAGATACGCAGTATTTT
TRBV9,TRBJ2-7,-,-,CASSVAGSTEEGYEQYF,TGTGCCAGCAGCGTAGCGGGGTCAACCGAGGAGGGCTACGAGCAGTACTTC
TRBV19,TRBJ2-7,-,-,CASSSPAYEQYF,TGTGCCAGTAGTTCCCCGGCCTACGAGCAGTACTTC
TRBV30,TRBJ2-7,-,-,CAWSFSDITYEQYF,TGTGCCTGGAGTTTTTCGGACATTACCTACGAGCAGTACTTC
TRBV7-9,TRBJ1-5,few,-,CASSREAGQPQHF,TGTGCCAGCAGCCGCGAGGCTGGGCAGCCCCAGCATTTT
TRBV28,TRBJ1-1,-,-,CASSQGWGVEAFF,TGTGCCAGCAGTCAAGGGTGGGGGGTAGAAGCTTTCTTT
TRBV7-9,TRBJ1-5,-,TRBD1,CASSLAGGQGLNQPQHF,TGTGCCAGCAGCTTAGCAGGAGGACAGGGGTTAAATCAGCCCCAGCATTTT
TRBV7-9,TRBJ1-2,-,TRBD1,CASSTVQGWNGYTF,TGTGCCAGCAGCACCGTACAGGGGTGGAATGGCTACACCTTC
TRBV19,TRBJ1-2,once,-,CASSIAMTESYGYTF,TGTGCCAGTAGTATAGCCATGACAGAAAGCTATGGCTACACCTTC
TRBV6-5,TRBJ1-2,-,TRBD1,CASSLRTGLYGYTF,TGTGCCAGCAGTTTGAGGACAGGGCTGTATGGCTACACCTTC
TRBV28,TRBJ1-6,-,TRBD1,CASSLYGTGVSYNSPLHF,TGTGCCAGCAGTTTATACGGGACAGGGGTCTCCTATAATTCACCCCTCCACTTT
TRBV29-1,TRBJ2-2,-,TRBD1,CSVSPGTGMAGELFF,TGCAGCGTGAGTCCCGGGACAGGGATGGCCGGGGAGCTGTTTTTT
TRBV27,TRBJ1-1,-,-,CASSRQWNTEAFF,TGTGCCAGCAGTCGACAATGGAACACTGAAGCTTTCTTT
TRBV15,TRBJ1-3,-,-,CATSRDKETGNTIYF,TGTGCCACCAGCAGAGATAAGGAGACGGGAAACACCATATATTTT
TRBV6-6,TRBJ2-7,-,TRBD2,CASSPGGGSYEQYF,TGTGCCAGCAGTCCGGGGGGAGGGTCCTACGAGCAGTACTTC
TRBV11-2,TRBJ1-1,few,-,CASSGSSNTEAFF,TGTGCCAGCAGCGGCTCATCGAACACTGAAGCTTTCTTT
TRBV5-1,TRBJ2-5,-,-,CASSSGQLRETQYF,TGCGCCAGCAGCTCTGGACAACTTCGAGAGACCCAGTACTTC
TRBV10-3,TRBJ2-1,-,TRBD1,CAISEGQGAGEQFF,TGTGCCATCAGTGAAGGTCAGGGGGCGGGTGAGCAGTTCTTC
TRBV9,TRBJ2-1,-,TRBD2,CASSTSGGHTYNEQFF,TGTGCCAGCAGCACGAGCGGGGGACACACCTACAATGAGCAGTTCTTC
TRBV19,TRBJ1-1,-,TRBD1,CASSTGETEAFF,TGTGCCAGTAGCACAGGGGAGACTGAAGCTTTCTTT
TRBV6-4,TRBJ2-7,-,TRBD2,CASSPLKRGSYEQYF,TGTGCCAGCAGTCCCCTTAAGCGGGGGAGCTACGAGCAGTACTTC
TRBV13,TRBJ1-2,-,-,CASSLGRGNRYTF,TGTGCCAGCAGCTTAGGCCGGGGGAATCGCTACACCTTC
TRBV5-6,TRBJ1-4,-,-,CASSNWANEKLFF,TGTGCCAGCAGTAACTGGGCGAATGAAAAACTGTTTTTT
TRBV18,TRBJ1-4,-,-,CASSPTGIANEKLFF,TGTGCCAGCTCTCCAACAGGGATAGCTAATGAAAAACTGTTTTTT
TRBV7-9,TRBJ1-1,few,-,CASSLALGGVGAFF,TGTGCCAGCAGCTTAGCGCTTGGCGGGGTAGGAGCTTTCTTT
TRBV6-1,TRBJ2-5,few,TRBD1,CASTPEGTGGKTQYF,TGTGCCAGCACTCCGGAGGGGACAGGGGGCAAGACCCAGTACTTC
TRBV28,TRBJ1-5,few,-,CASSQAVPQHF,TGTGCCAGCAGTCAGGCCGTCCCCCAGCATTTT
TRBV6-5,TRBJ1-2,-,-,CAARTAYGYTF,TGTGCCGCCAGGACTGCCTATGGCTACACCTTC
TRBV7-9,TRBJ2-4,-,-,CASSLTEAKNIQYF,TGTGCCAGCAGCTTAACCGAGGCCAAAAACATTCAGTACTTC
TRBV6-6,TRBJ2-5,once,-,CASTPRQLGETQYF,TGTGCCAGCACTCCCCGACAGCTAGGAGAGACCCAGTACTTC
TRBV5-8,TRBJ1-2,-,-,CASSLGQRGGNYGYTF,TGTGCCAGCAGCTTGGGCCAGAGGGGGGGGAACTATGGCTACACCTTC
TRBV15,TRBJ1-5,-,TRBD1,CATSRVGDRGATQHF,TGTGCCACCAGCAGAGTCGGGGACAGAGGGGCGACCCAGCATTTT
TRBV10-3,TRBJ1-2,-,TRBD1,CAISDPSLTGGIGGYTF,TGTGCCATCAGTGACCCGAGTCTGACAGGGGGGATAGGTGGCTACACCTTC
TRBV27,TRBJ2-5,few,TRBD1,CASSPLDRDFETQYF,TGTGCCAGCAGTCCCCTCGACAGGGATTTTGAGACCCAGTACTTC
TRBV7-2,TRBJ2-3,-,-,CASSDHSGYTDTQYF,TGTGCCAGCAGTGATCATAGCGGATACACAGATACGCAGTATTTT
TRBV2,TRBJ1-1,-,-,CASSVRGAMNTEAFF,TGTGCCAGCAGTGTACGGGGGGCAATGAACACTGAAGCTTTCTTT
TRBV7-9,TRBJ1-6,-,TRBD1,CASSPQGAGNSPLHF,TGTGCCAGCAGCCCCCAGGGGGCGGGGAATTCACCCCTCCACTTT
TRBV28,TRBJ2-1,-,TRBD1,CASRQGQGGYNEQFF,TGTGCCAGCAGACAGGGACAGGGGGGCTACAATGAGCAGTTCTTC
TRBV18,TRBJ2-2,-,TRBD1,CASSPWTGGVSGELFF,TGTGCCAGCTCACCATGGACAGGGGGCGTCAGCGGGGAGCTGTTTTTT
TRBV30,TRBJ2-7,-,-,CAWSPQADYEQYF,TGTGCCTGGAGTCCGCAGGCCGACTACGAGCAGTACTTC
TRBV29-1,TRBJ2-1,once,TRBD2,CSVEDGLAGLNEQFF,TGCAGCGTTGAAGATGGCCTAGCGGGCTTAAATGAGCAGTTCTTC
TRBV28,TRBJ2-5,-,-,CASVGRSWETQYF,TGTGCCAGCGTGGGGAGGTCGTGGGAGACCCAGTACTTC
TRBV9,TRBJ2-2,medium-sized,TRBD2,CASSLPRGGSPNTGELFF,TGTGCCAGCAGCTTACCCCGGGGGGGGAGCCCTAACACCGGGGAGCTGTTTTTT